This passage covers 31 T cell receptor beta chains from one sample sequenced in a study of blood T cells in healthy people across ages. Combining a sample-barcoded 5' primer with a J-beta primer mix, a second PCR ran for roughly 7 to 12 cycles. In TCRdb, the 5' RACE reads were re-called with MiXCR into one record per CDR3 protein. The sample holds around 1,800,000 distinct CDR3 sequences; approximately 39% are singletons and the top ten take 23%. The sequenced sample was blood. Source of these receptors: a human donor in good health.

The rearrangement joins TRBV20-1 to TRBJ2-3, with 12 bases lining up with TRBD2. The CDR3 totals 17 residues. CDR1 and CDR2 from the germline V gene are DFQATT and SNEGSKA (reference sequence). CDR3 residues: CSALAGGKERSTDTQYF. The DNA for the CDR3 is TGCAGCGCTCTAGCGGGGGGGAAAGAGAGAAGCACAGATACGCAGTATTTT.

J is TRBJ1-2 and V is TRBV6-4, with a tentative D call TRBD1 (6 bases). This CDR3 has 15 residues. Trimming removed 0 bases at V and 7 bases at J, with 15 bases between. Germline loops: CDR1 MRHNA, CDR2 SNTAGT. The CDR3 spells CASSDSIEGGGGYTF. For the CDR3, the DNA is TGTGCCAGCAGTGACTCGATCGAGGGAGGGGGTGGCTACACCTTC.

The V and J genes are TRBV11-2 and TRBJ2-1; TRBD2 aligns across 9 bases. Germline assignment: CDR1 SGHAT and CDR2 FQNNGV. The J segment lost 8 bases and the V segment lost 5 bases, leaving 13 bases of the junction unmatched. The CDR3 sequence is 16 residues long. The CDR3 DNA sequence: TGTGCCAGCAGCGGAGCGAGTGGGATAGCGGGGGATGAGCAGTTCTTC. It yields the protein CASSGASGIAGDEQFF.

This chain connects TRBV20-1 to TRBJ1-5; D might be TRBD1 (6 bases). The CDR3 loop spans 15 amino acids. The V end was cut by 2 bases, the J end by 3 bases, with 14 bases between. Germline V gives CDR1 DFQATT, CDR2 SNEGSKA (reference sequence). The CDR3 loop reads CSARPPGHLNQPQHF. The CDR3 nucleotides are TGCAGTGCTAGACCACCGGGACACCTCAATCAGCCCCAGCATTTT.

This clonotype was observed a handful of times. DNA of the CDR3: TGTGCCAGCGGTTGGGGGAACCAAGAGACCCAGTACTTC. Translated: CASGWGNQETQYF. This sequence joins TRBV7-9 and TRBJ2-5, with D perhaps TRBD1 or TRBD2 (5 bases each). This CDR3 is 13 amino acids long. The ends were cut back, 8 bases at V and 0 bases at J, with 10 bases in the middle. Germline CDR1 and CDR2: SEHNR and FQNEAQ (reference sequence).

The chain couples TRBV5-1 to TRBJ1-4; TRBD1 is a possible D gene (6 bases). CDR1 and CDR2 (germline): SGHRS, YFSETQ. There are 15 residues in the CDR3. V lost 0 bases, J lost 6 bases, and 12 bases lay in between. CDR3 in amino acids: CASSLEWGLDEKLFF. CDR3 DNA sequence: TGCGCCAGCAGCTTGGAATGGGGGCTCGATGAAAAACTGTTTTTT.

This chain joins TRBV5-6 and TRBJ2-1, with 12 bases aligning to TRBD1. This CDR3 is built from 16 residues. The V gene end was trimmed by 0 bases and the J gene end by 9 bases; junction bases not matched to a gene: 7. In germline, CDR1 is SGHDT, CDR2 YYEEEE. The chain's CDR3 is CASSLVGTGGLSEQFF. CDR3 nucleotide sequence: TGTGCCAGCAGCTTGGTTGGGACAGGGGGCCTTTCTGAGCAGTTCTTC.

Details on this clonotype: Possible read error: a much larger clone is one base away. In nucleotides, the CDR3 is TGCGCCAGCAGCTTGTTATCGGGGGGCACCTACGAGCAGTTCTTC. This codes for CASSLLSGGTYEQFF. The J gene is TRBJ2-1, the V gene TRBV5-1; D perhaps matches TRBD2 (7 bases). This CDR3 comprises 15 residues. V was pared by 1 base and J by 10 bases, with 18 bases between. The germline CDR1 and CDR2 sequences are SGHRS and YFSETQ.

In this sample, this clonotype turned up a few times. The V and J genes are TRBV7-3 and TRBJ2-3; TRBD2 matches at 7 bases. CDR1 is SGHTA and CDR2 is FQGTGA in the germline V gene. The length of the CDR3 is 19 residues. The junction had 18 bases not matched to a gene; V was cut back by 1 base and J by 5 bases. The CDR3 coding sequence is TGTGCCAGCAGCTTAAGCCACTTCCTGACGGGGGGTGAGAAAGATACGCAGTATTTT. The encoded protein is CASSLSHFLTGGEKDTQYF.

The chain uses TRBV9 and TRBJ2-7; 8 bases are a match to TRBD2. J gave up 6 bases and V 4 bases, and 21 bases lay outside the gene matches. The CDR3 has 18 residues. Germline V gene data show CDR1 as SGDLS and CDR2 as YYNGEE. The CDR3 DNA reads as TGTGCCAGCAGCCTTAGCGGGGACCTGACCATTGGACGTGGCGAGCAGTACTTC. Residues: CASSLSGDLTIGRGEQYF.

This clonotype has just a few counts. V is TRBV6-2 or TRBV6-3 and J is TRBJ2-7; 12 bases match TRBD1. The CDR3 runs to 17 residues. Germline V gene sequence: CDR1 MNHEY, CDR2 SVGEGT. V trimming: 6 bases; J trimming: 2 bases; junction bases outside the gene matches: 11. The CDR3 DNA follows: TGTGCCAGCAGCCTAGGGACAGGGGGCGTCCCAACCTACGAGCAGTACTTC. Protein: CASSLGTGGVPTYEQYF.

J is TRBJ2-7 and V is TRBV7-2, with 9 positions matching TRBD2. Germline V CDR1 and CDR2: SGHTA, FQGNSA. V trimming: 5 bases; J trimming: 2 bases; junction bases outside the gene matches: 7. There are 15 residues in the CDR3. CDR3 in DNA: TGTGCCAGCAGCCCCGGGAGCGGGGGGACCTACGAGCAGTACTTC. This sequence encodes CASSPGSGGTYEQYF.

This clonotype has only a few counts. V is TRBV24-1 and J is TRBJ1-2, with D hard to call. V dropped 4 bases and J dropped 4 bases, with 6 bases sitting between them. The CDR3 runs 12 residues. CDR1 KGHDR and CDR2 SFDVKD come from the germline V gene. This CDR3 reads CATSDRTYGYTF. DNA of the CDR3: TGTGCCACCAGTGACCGGACCTATGGCTACACCTTC.

The chain joins TRBV3-1 to TRBJ2-5; 7 bases match TRBD1. The J segment lost 3 bases and the V segment lost 4 bases, leaving 11 bases of the junction unmatched. The CDR3 contains 16 residues. The V gene's germline CDR1 is LGHDT and CDR2 YNNKEL (reference sequence). CDR3 in amino acids: CASSLRGGKEEETQYF. CDR3 sequence (DNA): TGTGCCAGCAGCCTCCGAGGGGGCAAAGAGGAAGAGACCCAGTACTTC.

This clonotype was seen only a few times. The genes are TRBV27 and TRBJ1-2; no clear D gene. V was shortened by 2 bases and J by 4 bases, with 11 bases between the two germline ends. Germline CDR1 MNHEY, CDR2 SMNVEV (reference sequence). There are 14 residues in the CDR3. The DNA of the CDR3 is TGTGCCAGCAGTTTAGGAGGCGGGTTCTATGGCTACACCTTC. Translation: CASSLGGGFYGYTF.

The chain employs TRBV29-1 and TRBJ2-1, with D perhaps TRBD1 (6 bases). The J call may be incorrect, as the DNA end agrees better with TRBJ2-7. Germline V gene lookup returns CDR1 SQVTM and CDR2 ANQGSEA. This CDR3 has 15 residues. CDR3 amino acids: CSVAGDGSFYNEQYF. CDR3 bases: TGCAGCGTTGCAGGGGACGGGTCCTTCTACAATGAGCAGTACTTC.

Turning to this clonotype: The junction differs from germline at one of its ends, possibly a read error. The gene calls are TRBV7-9 and TRBJ2-6, with D possibly being TRBD1 (5 bases). Germline CDR1 SEHNR, CDR2 FQNEAQ (reference sequence). The CDR3 runs 17 residues. The CDR3: CASSFRTSSAGANVRTF. In nucleotides, the CDR3 is TGTGCCAGCAGCTTCCGGACAAGCAGCGCTGGGGCCAACGTCCGGACTTTC.

Only a few counts were recorded for this clonotype. The rearrangement links TRBV3-1 to TRBJ2-1; no firm D call. The V gene lost 1 base and the J gene lost 5 bases, with 9 bases spanning the gap. This CDR3 has 14 residues. Germline V lookup: CDR1 LGHDT, CDR2 YNNKEL (reference sequence). For the CDR3, the DNA is TGTGCCAGCAGCCAAGGCCCCCACAACAATGAGCAGTTCTTC. It encodes CASSQGPHNNEQFF.

This clonotype was observed a handful of times. V and J are TRBV20-1 and TRBJ2-3; D perhaps matches TRBD2 (5 bases). Germline V gene data show CDR1 as DFQATT and CDR2 as SNEGSKA (reference sequence). Trimming removed 4 bases from V and 3 bases from J, with 11 bases in between. The CDR3 spans 13 residues. CDR3 sequence (DNA): TGCAGTGCTAACGGGATTTCTACAGATACGCAGTATTTT. Residues: CSANGISTDTQYF.

The chain links TRBV12-5 to TRBJ1-2, with unresolved D. The ends were cut back, 1 base at V and 2 bases at J, with 11 bases in the middle. This CDR3 spans 15 amino acids. Per the germline V gene, CDR1 is LGHNT and CDR2 is FRNRAP. The CDR3 bases are TGTGCTAGTGGTTTGGGTATGGGCAGAAACTATGGCTACACCTTC. This encodes CASGLGMGRNYGYTF.

This clonotype was picked up many times. This chain joins TRBV4-1 and TRBJ1-6; D gene unclear. V was pared by 1 base and J by 9 bases, with 4 bases between. From germline, CDR1 is MGHRA and CDR2 YSYEKL. The CDR3 loop spans 12 amino acids. This CDR3 is CASSQGISPLHF. In DNA, the CDR3 is TGCGCCAGCAGCCAAGGAATTTCACCCCTCCACTTT.

This chain links TRBV10-3 with TRBJ1-1; TRBD1 is a possible D gene (5 bases). There are 13 residues in the CDR3. Germline CDR1 reads ENHRY; CDR2 reads SYGVKD. V was cut by 4 bases and J by 5 bases, with 11 bases left in between. The CDR3 nucleotides read TGTGCCATCAGTGCAGGGCCGGGGACTGAAGCTTTCTTT. It translates to CAISAGPGTEAFF.

The rearrangement uses TRBV5-1 and TRBJ2-1, with D unresolved. The CDR3 extends over 15 amino acids. The V and J ends lost 4 bases and 8 bases respectively, with 19 bases between them. CDR1 is SGHRS and CDR2 is YFSETQ in the germline V gene. CDR3 sequence: CASSHRFQDTHEQFF. The CDR3 bases are TGCGCCAGCAGCCATAGGTTCCAGGATACACATGAGCAGTTCTTC.

J is TRBJ1-5 and V is TRBV12-3 or TRBV12-4; D gene ambiguous. With 3 bases removed from V and 2 bases from J, the gap between germline ends came to 20 bases. The CDR3 spans 18 residues. Here the CDR3 reads CASSFFKDIFSRNQPQHF. The CDR3 DNA follows: TGTGCCAGCAGTTTTTTTAAAGACATTTTTTCTCGCAATCAGCCCCAGCATTTT.

As to this clonotype: One end of the junction varies from germline; a read error may be responsible. The chain recombines TRBV20-1 with TRBJ2-6; D could derive from TRBD1 or TRBD2 (5 bases each). Germline V CDR1 and CDR2: DFQATT, SNEGSKA (reference sequence). The CDR3 runs 14 residues. The CDR3 sequence: CSARGSSGANVQTF. CDR3 nucleotide sequence: TGCAGTGCTAGGGGGAGCTCTGGGGCCAACGTCCAGACTTTC.

The V gene is TRBV7-9, the J gene TRBJ2-1; the D gene is possibly TRBD2 (5 bases). Trimming stripped 1 base from V and 8 bases from J, with 12 bases between. This CDR3 is built from 14 residues. Germline V gene sequence: CDR1 SEHNR, CDR2 FQNEAQ (reference sequence). The CDR3 nucleotides are TGTGCCAGCAGCTTAGGTGCGGGTGTGGATGAGCAGTTCTTC. Residues: CASSLGAGVDEQFF.

The chain uses TRBV24-1 and TRBJ2-1, with TRBD1 matching 7 bases. The V and J ends lost 7 bases and 9 bases, in that order; junction bases with no gene match: 14. CDR1 and CDR2 from the germline V gene are KGHDR and SFDVKD. The CDR3 spans 15 residues. Here the CDR3 reads CATRTKTGSTSEQFF. In DNA form, the CDR3 reads TGTGCCACCAGGACCAAGACAGGGAGCACCAGTGAGCAGTTCTTC.

This clonotype appeared a few times. The gene calls are TRBV9 and TRBJ1-6; D uncertain. Per germline, CDR1 SGDLS and CDR2 YYNGEE. V lost 2 bases and J 15 bases, leaving 12 bases between the germline ends. The CDR3 loop spans 12 amino acids. The CDR3 coding sequence is TGTGCCAGCAGCGTGGACGGAAGAGTCCTCCACTTT. As protein: CASSVDGRVLHF.

This clonotype was recorded a few times. The chain employs TRBV12-3 or TRBV12-4 and TRBJ1-2; tentatively, D is TRBD1 (6 bases). The CDR3 consists of 14 residues. The germline V and J ends were trimmed by 6 bases and 8 bases, with 19 bases remaining between them. The CDR3 sequence: CASRGGRGGLGYTF. The CDR3 DNA follows: TGTGCCAGCAGGGGAGGCAGGGGAGGGCTCGGCTACACCTTC.

This clonotype was counted at least ten times. V gene TRBV29-1 combines with J gene TRBJ1-5; D may be TRBD1 (5 bases). Looked up from germline, CDR1 is SQVTM and CDR2 is ANQGSEA. CDR3 size: 11 residues. Trimming stripped 2 bases from V and 12 bases from J, with 11 bases between. CDR3 nucleotides: TGCAGCGTTGAAAGTGGACATAACCAGCATTTT. Translation gives CSVESGHNQHF. The complete variable domain, with remaining parts taken from reference TRBV29-1 and TRBJ1-5, reads SAVISQKPSRDICQRGTSLTIQCQVDSQVTMMFWYRQQPGQSLTLIATANQGSEATYESGFVIDKFPISRPNLTFSTLTVSNMSPEDSSIYLCSVESGHNQHFGDGTRLSIL.

This clonotype showed up just a few times. V gene TRBV6-4 combines with J gene TRBJ2-1; 11 bases align to TRBD2. Unmatched junction bases numbered 6, after V lost 5 bases and J lost 9 bases. The germline gives CDR1 MRHNA, CDR2 SNTAGT. The CDR3 is made up of 14 amino acids. DNA of the CDR3: TGTGCCAGCAGTCCTAGCGGGGGGATCAGTGAGCAGTTCTTC. Translated: CASSPSGGISEQFF.